The rows below give T cell receptor beta chains drawn from one sample of a study of early T cells in non-severe SARS-CoV-2 infection. TCRdb fed the 5' RACE reads into MiXCR, producing one record per CDR3 protein. The profile shows about 110,000 distinct CDR3 sequences, 9% to 14% of them singletons. The sequenced sample consisted of whole blood. The receptors derive from an adult who was a healthcare worker with PCR-confirmed SARS-CoV-2 infection or an uninfected control (not recorded which). Both conserved end residues are part of each CDR3.

>TRBV5-6|TRBJ2-7
CASSLPGQPTYEQYF
>TRBV5-1|TRBJ2-1
CASSLALAGGPGYEQFF
>TRBV4-1|TRBJ1-2
CASSQGGQGASGYTF
>TRBV7-3|TRBJ2-7
CASSEGQGARYEQYF
>TRBV19|TRBJ2-5
CASRGTSGRNQETQYF
>TRBV11-3|TRBJ2-2
CASSLYRASGELFF
>TRBV12-3/TRBV12-4|TRBJ2-2
CASSDRGSGELFF
>TRBV7-9|TRBJ2-1
CASWGPSSYNEQFF
>TRBV6-5|TRBJ2-7
CASSRTGGGEQYF
>TRBV6-1|TRBJ2-2
CASNAGTAGELFF
>TRBV18|TRBJ2-1
CASSPGQTSSYNEQFF
>TRBV12-3/TRBV12-4|TRBJ2-7
CASSFRVAHEQYF
>TRBV6-5|TRBJ1-1
CASSPQGQNTEAFF
>TRBV28|TRBJ2-7
CASSPRLDEQYF
>TRBV12-3/TRBV12-4|TRBJ1-6
CASSPGQGRGSPLHF
>TRBV19|TRBJ1-4
CASSHWTGEEKLFF
>TRBV6-6|TRBJ2-7
CASSYASGDLSYEQYF
>TRBV7-9|TRBJ2-2
CASSLQGADTGELFF
>TRBV24-1|TRBJ2-1
CAIGGASSYNEQFF
>TRBV10-3|TRBJ1-5
CAISGDGTSNQPQHF
>TRBV12-5|TRBJ2-1
CASGLDPRGSSYNEQFF
>TRBV6-4|TRBJ2-1
CASSVLAGFNEQFF
>TRBV5-4|TRBJ2-7
CASSPALGGLYEQYF
>TRBV19|TRBJ2-5
CASSIGQGVRETQYF
>TRBV6-5|TRBJ2-2
CASGLLAPNTGELFF
>TRBV6-5|TRBJ2-7
CASSYSGTGSREQYF
>TRBV19|TRBJ2-1
CASTDGFSSYNEQFF
>TRBV7-2|TRBJ2-2
CASSLDPRGLGELFFF
>TRBV10-3|TRBJ2-3
CAISGTSGGITDTQYF